This T cell receptor (beta chain) was captured in a study of CD8 T cells in ankylosing spondylitis. General study points: Blood of patients with ankylosing spondylitis appeared to be characterized by a TCR beta motif of eight highly homologous variants.

TCRdb itself ran the 5' RACE reads through MiXCR, one entry per CDR3 protein. The sample carries about 500,000 distinct CDR3 sequences, about 5.4% recorded once. The CDR3 contains 14 residues. Trimming removed 5 bases at V and 4 bases at J, with 14 bases between. The V gene's germline CDR1 is LNHDA and CDR2 SQIVND (reference sequence). This clonotype was seen a handful of times. Its matching antigen is unknown. The clonotype was recovered from a male donor with ankylosing spondylitis. The sample consisted of blood, either unsorted or a sorted T cell fraction (not recorded which). V gene TRBV19 combines with J gene TRBJ1-1; the D gene is possibly TRBD1 (5 bases). The CDR3 sequence: CASSPPVGGTEAFF. The DNA of the CDR3 is TGTGCCAGTAGTCCCCCGGTCGGGGGCACTGAAGCTTTCTTT.